The sequence of this TCR beta chain was determined in a study of blood T cells in healthy people across ages. A second PCR of about 7 to 12 cycles used a sample-barcoded 5' primer and a J-beta primer mix. From the 5' RACE reads, TCRdb called clonotypes with MiXCR, one entry per CDR3 protein. This sample has about 770,000 distinct CDR3 sequences, with roughly 44% found just once. V lost 1 base and J 0 bases, leaving 10 bases between the germline ends. There are 15 residues in the CDR3. Germline values: CDR1 SGHAT, CDR2 FQNNGV. Sequencing was carried out using blood. This rearrangement joins TRBV11-2 to TRBJ2-7; D call uncertain. The sequence came from a man in his sixties in good health. In DNA form, the CDR3 reads TGTGCCAGCAGCTTAGTTGAGTCGAGCTCCTACGAGCAGTACTTC. Translating gives CASSLVESSSYEQYF.